The 8 T cell receptor beta chains presented below share a single source sample, sequenced in a study of T cell changes during pregnancy in multiple sclerosis. Repertoires were generated with immunoSEQ multiplex PCR, while TCRdb's copy carries only in-frame clones and drops some. The sample includes about 81,000 clones, 94% of them seen just once. The specimen comprised peripheral blood, sampled in the third trimester of pregnancy. These receptors all come from a female donor with multiple sclerosis, enrolled in a pregnancy study.

The chain links TRBV19 to TRBJ1-5; D ambiguous. The CDR3 has 13 amino acids. Germline loops: CDR1 LNHDA, CDR2 SQIVND (reference sequence). V lost 0 bases to trimming and J lost 6 bases, with 6 bases between them. CDR3 sequence (DNA): TGTGCCAGTAGTATAGACGTGGCTCAGCCCCAGCATTTT. This sequence encodes CASSIDVAQPQHF.

V is TRBV7-3 and J is TRBJ1-1, with 11 bases that match TRBD1. Looked up from germline, CDR1 is SGHTA and CDR2 is FQGTGA. The CDR3 length is 18 residues. Unmatched junction bases numbered 9, after V lost 2 bases and J lost 1 base. This CDR3 is CASSLDGTGGGPNTEAFF. CDR3 sequence (DNA): TGTGCCAGCAGCTTAGACGGGACAGGGGGAGGACCGAACACTGAAGCTTTCTTT.

The rearrangement joins TRBV5-4 to TRBJ1-1, with 9 bases that match TRBD1. Germline values: CDR1 SGHNT, CDR2 YYREEE (reference sequence). CDR3 size: 14 residues. Trimming cost V 7 bases and J 1 base; bases outside gene matches: 5. CDR3 nucleotide sequence: TGTGCCAGCTTCCCGGGACAGGGGAACACTGAAGCTTTCTTT. Its translation: CASFPGQGNTEAFF.

This chain joins TRBV20-1 and TRBJ2-3, with D possibly matching TRBD1 (6 bases). Germline V CDR1 and CDR2: DFQATT, SNEGSKA (reference sequence). This CDR3 region has 11 residues. V was cut by 6 bases and J by 6 bases, with 10 bases left in between. The DNA of the CDR3 is TGCAGTGCCAACAGGGCGGATACGCAGTATTTT. The encoded protein is CSANRADTQYF.

The genes are TRBV6-5 and TRBJ1-2; no reliable D call. The CDR3 has 12 amino acids. Germline-derived CDR1 and CDR2 are MNHEY and SVGAGI. Trimming removed 5 bases from V and 7 bases from J, with 11 bases in between. The CDR3 is CASSLDMGGYTF. The CDR3 bases are TGTGCCAGCAGTCTCGACATGGGTGGCTACACCTTC.

V is TRBV5-8 and J is TRBJ1-2, with D possibly TRBD1 on 6 matching bases. The germline V gene has CDR1 SGHTS and CDR2 YDEGEE. The CDR3 contains 14 residues. V lost 2 bases to trimming and J lost 4 bases, with 12 bases between them. Here the CDR3 reads CASSFGTLTYGYTF. The CDR3 nucleotides read TGTGCCAGCAGCTTCGGGACACTTACCTATGGCTACACCTTC.

On this clone: The junction and the germline gene differ at one end; a read error may be behind it. The V gene is TRBV7-6, the J gene TRBJ1-2; maybe TRBD1 (5 bases). The CDR3 sequence is 14 residues long. Germline assignment: CDR1 SGHVS and CDR2 FNYEAQ. This CDR3 is CASSAAVGGTHHRF. The CDR3 DNA sequence: TGTGCCAGCAGCGCCGCCGTGGGCGGGACCCATCACCGCTTC. Together with reference TRBV7-6 and TRBJ1-2, the CDR3 gives the full variable domain: GAGVSQSPRYKVTKRGQDVALRCDPISGHVSLYWYRQALGQGPEFLTYFNYEAQQDKSGLPNDRFSAERPEGSISTLTIQRTEQRDSAMYRCASSAAVGGTHHRFGSGTRLTVV.

The V and J genes are TRBV6-5 and TRBJ1-2; D remains ambiguous. Germline CDR1 and CDR2: MNHEY and SVGAGI. Trimming left V 2 bases short and J 4 bases short, with 8 bases between. This CDR3 spans 13 amino acids. The CDR3 loop reads CASSYGGFYGYTF. The DNA of the CDR3 is TGTGCCAGCAGTTACGGCGGATTCTATGGCTACACCTTC.